This TCR beta chain was recovered during a study of neurological immune-mediated disorders. The table lists this clonotype with many counts. There are 18 residues in the CDR3. The germline V gene encodes CDR1 SGHTA and CDR2 FQGNSA. The trim removed 1 base at V and 0 bases at J, leaving 2 bases unmatched. TCRdb processed the 5' RACE reads anew with MiXCR; each CDR3 protein has one entry. The table includes tens of thousands of distinct CDR3 sequences, around 4% detected once. The sequencing input was PBMCs. This sequence was found in a man aged 30 to 39 with multiple sclerosis. The V and J genes are TRBV7-2 and TRBJ2-3; 15 nucleotides align to TRBD2. The CDR3 region is CASSLVGTSGGSTDTQYF. The CDR3 DNA is TGTGCCAGCAGCTTAGTCGGGACTAGCGGGGGGAGCACAGATACGCAGTATTTT.